The 18 T cell receptor beta chains listed next were all sequenced from one sample in a study of blood T cell repertoires in COVID-19. TCRdb's copy holds only in-frame clones and misses some; the assay was immunoSEQ multiplex PCR. The top ten clones hold roughly a tenth of a sample with about 180,000 clones, approximately 77% of them seen once. What was sequenced was peripheral blood. The receptors derive from a woman older than 75 with active or convalescent COVID-19.

V is TRBV5-4 and J is TRBJ1-1; D unclear. The germline V gene encodes CDR1 SGHNT and CDR2 YYREEE (reference sequence). Trimming removed 7 bases from V and 1 base from J, with 14 bases in between. The CDR3 spans 14 residues. CDR3 in amino acids: CASRGSFQNTEAFF. The DNA for the CDR3 is TGTGCCAGCCGGGGATCCTTCCAGAACACTGAAGCTTTCTTT.

The V call is TRBV6-1, the J call TRBJ2-5; D might be TRBD2 (5 bases). Germline CDR1 MNHNS, CDR2 SASEGT. The CDR3 extends over 15 amino acids. Trimming took off 3 bases at V and 1 base at J, with 12 bases between the two ends. In DNA, the CDR3 is TGTGCCAGCAGTGATGTCCTACGGGGCCAAGAGACCCAGTACTTC. This encodes CASSDVLRGQETQYF.

The V call is TRBV30, the J call TRBJ2-7; 10 bases agree with TRBD2. Trimming took 3 bases from V and 2 from J; bases not matched to a gene: 7. Germline values: CDR1 GTSNPN, CDR2 SVGIG (reference sequence). The length of the CDR3 is 15 residues. The CDR3 here is CAWSPIAGGPYEQYF. The CDR3 coding sequence is TGTGCCTGGAGCCCAATAGCGGGAGGCCCCTACGAGCAGTACTTC.

V usage is TRBV29-1 and J usage is TRBJ1-1; unclear D gene. V shed 8 bases and J shed 1 base, with 14 bases lying between them. This CDR3 has 13 amino acids. Germline CDR1 reads SQVTM; CDR2 reads ANQGSEA. The CDR3 DNA sequence: TGCAGCCCTCGGAGGGAGCCGAACACTGAAGCTTTCTTT. Translation gives CSPRREPNTEAFF.

The genes are TRBV30 and TRBJ2-1; 9 positions agree with TRBD2. CDR3 length equals 14 residues. Trimming removed 2 bases from V and 4 bases from J; junction bases left unmatched: 3. Looked up from germline, CDR1 is GTSNPN and CDR2 is SVGIG (reference sequence). DNA for the CDR3: TGTGCCTGGAGTTTACTAGCGGGTTACAATGAGCAGTTCTTC. Amino acid sequence: CAWSLLAGYNEQFF.

V gene TRBV27 combines with J gene TRBJ2-5; D is perhaps TRBD1 (6 bases). The germline V gene encodes CDR1 MNHEY and CDR2 SMNVEV (reference sequence). CDR3 size: 13 residues. V was clipped by 5 bases and J by 4 bases, with 11 bases between them. The CDR3: CASSPRGTETQYF. CDR3 DNA sequence: TGTGCCAGCAGTCCCAGGGGCACAGAGACCCAGTACTTC.

V usage is TRBV5-4 and J usage is TRBJ1-5; tentative D call: TRBD1 (5 bases). The CDR3 runs to 13 residues. V gave up 4 bases and J gave up 5 bases, with 10 bases separating them. The germline V gene has CDR1 SGHNT and CDR2 YYREEE (reference sequence). CDR3 loop: CASSTGGDQPQHF. The CDR3 DNA sequence: TGTGCCAGCAGCACTGGGGGGGATCAGCCCCAGCATTTT. Full variable domain (rest looked up from reference TRBV5-4 and TRBJ1-5): ETGVTQSPTHLIKTRGQQVTLRCSSQSGHNTVSWYQQALGQGPQFIFQYYREEENGRGNFPPRFSGLQFPNYSSELNVNALELDDSALYLCASSTGGDQPQHFGDGTRLSIL.

This chain connects TRBV6-1 to TRBJ1-5; 10 bases line up with TRBD1. The CDR3 extends over 17 amino acids. V lost 4 bases and J lost 2; bases outside the gene matches: 8. Germline V gene lookup returns CDR1 MNHNS and CDR2 SASEGT. CDR3 bases: TGTGCCAGCAGTGCAGGACAGGGGGGGTTCGGCAATCAGCCCCAGCATTTT. It encodes CASSAGQGGFGNQPQHF.

V usage is TRBV6-5 and J usage is TRBJ1-1, with D possibly matching TRBD1 (6 bases). V was cut by 3 bases and J by 5 bases, with 16 bases left in between. The CDR3 consists of 15 residues. CDR1 MNHEY and CDR2 SVGAGI come from the germline V gene. The CDR3 here is CASSYNQAQGTEAFF. Written as DNA, the CDR3 is TGTGCCAGCAGTTATAACCAGGCTCAGGGGACTGAAGCTTTCTTT.

CDR3 in DNA: TGTGCCAGCAGCCCGGGACTAGCGGGAGCAGATACGCAGTATTTT. This codes for CASSPGLAGADTQYF. This chain joins TRBV7-3 and TRBJ2-3; 14 bases fit TRBD2. The CDR3 runs 15 residues. CDR1 is SGHTA and CDR2 is FQGTGA in the germline V gene. The trim removed 5 bases at V and 4 bases at J, leaving 2 bases unmatched.

This clone was observed a handful of times. The chain combines TRBV9 with TRBJ1-1, with TRBD1 matching over 10 bases. The CDR3 totals 14 residues. The germline V gene encodes CDR1 SGDLS and CDR2 YYNGEE. The J segment lost 7 bases and the V segment lost 4 bases, leaving 7 bases of the junction unmatched. CDR3 sequence (DNA): TGTGCCAGCAGCACCGACGGACAGGGGGGTGAAGCTTTCTTT. It encodes CASSTDGQGGEAFF.

CDR3 region: CASSELAGFEQFF. CDR3 nucleotides: TGTGCCAGCAGTGAACTAGCGGGCTTTGAGCAGTTCTTC. The chain employs TRBV6-1 and TRBJ2-1; 8 positions match TRBD2. Germline V gives CDR1 MNHNS, CDR2 SASEGT. This CDR3 contains 13 residues. The ends lost 2 bases at V and 9 bases at J; junction bases unmatched: 3.

The gene calls are TRBV20-1 and TRBJ1-5, with D perhaps matching TRBD1 (6 bases). The germline gives CDR1 DFQATT, CDR2 SNEGSKA (reference sequence). The V end lost 3 bases, the J end lost 11 bases, and 14 bases lay between the germline ends. The CDR3 extends over 12 amino acids. In DNA, the CDR3 is TGCAGTGCTAGTCCTGGACAGTCGTCCCAGCATTTT. Translated, it gives CSASPGQSSQHF.

V and J are TRBV11-3 and TRBJ1-2; D gene ambiguous. V was trimmed by 1 base and J by 1 base, leaving 16 bases between them. The CDR3 length is 17 residues. Germline V gene lookup returns CDR1 SGHNT and CDR2 YENEEA. CDR3: CASSLGPRFGYNYGYTF. The CDR3 nucleotides read TGTGCCAGCAGCTTAGGACCGAGGTTTGGGTATAACTATGGCTACACCTTC.

There are a few counts of this clone. This chain joins TRBV5-1 and TRBJ2-3; D gene uncertain. Germline V lookup: CDR1 SGHRS, CDR2 YFSETQ. The CDR3 runs to 19 residues. V was cut by 3 bases and J by 1 base, with 24 bases left in between. CDR3 sequence reads: CASSWRGASGLGRTDTQYF. In DNA form, the CDR3 reads TGCGCCAGCAGCTGGCGCGGAGCGTCGGGTCTTGGCCGCACAGATACGCAGTATTTT.

The rearrangement joins TRBV7-8 to TRBJ1-5, with 9 bases matching TRBD1. V lost 1 base, J lost 4 bases, and 8 bases stayed unmatched. Germline loops: CDR1 SGHVS, CDR2 FQNEAQ. This CDR3 has 17 amino acids. CDR3 in DNA: TGTGCCAGCAGCTTAGGAGTAGGGACAGGGAGGAATCAGCCCCAGCATTTT. Its protein product is CASSLGVGTGRNQPQHF.

The chain has TRBV5-1 and TRBJ1-1; 7 bases are shared with TRBD1. Germline lookup yields CDR1 SGHRS and CDR2 YFSETQ. This CDR3 has 18 residues. V gave up 7 bases and J gave up 3 bases; unmatched junction bases: 21. In DNA, the CDR3 is TGCGCCAGCCCAGACTACGACAGGGCGCTGTTCATGGACACTGAAGCTTTCTTT. Translation gives CASPDYDRALFMDTEAFF.

The chain couples TRBV5-5 to TRBJ1-6, with D possibly being TRBD1 (5 bases). The CDR3 is made up of 16 amino acids. V was trimmed by 0 bases and J by 5 bases, leaving 12 bases between them. Germline V gene data show CDR1 as SGHKS and CDR2 as YYEKEE (reference sequence). CDR3 loop: CASSLVSGDNNSPLHF. The CDR3 bases are TGTGCCAGCAGCTTGGTATCGGGGGATAATAATTCACCCCTCCACTTT.